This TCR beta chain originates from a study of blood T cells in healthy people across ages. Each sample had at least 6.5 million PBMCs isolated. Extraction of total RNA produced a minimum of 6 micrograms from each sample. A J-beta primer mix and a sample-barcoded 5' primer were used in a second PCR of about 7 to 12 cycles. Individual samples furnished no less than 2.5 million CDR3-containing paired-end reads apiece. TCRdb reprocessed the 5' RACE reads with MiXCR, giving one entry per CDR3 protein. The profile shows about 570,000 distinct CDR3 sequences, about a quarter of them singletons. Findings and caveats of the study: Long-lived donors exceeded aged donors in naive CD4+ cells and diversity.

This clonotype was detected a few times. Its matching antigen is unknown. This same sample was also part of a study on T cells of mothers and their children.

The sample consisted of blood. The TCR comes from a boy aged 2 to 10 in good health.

The chain's CDR3 is CASSQDRLAYNEQFF. The CDR3 nucleotides are TGTGCCAGCAGCCAAGATCGGCTAGCCTACAATGAGCAGTTCTTC. This sequence joins TRBV3-1 and TRBJ2-1; D gene uncertain. Trimming pared 0 bases from V and 2 bases from J, leaving 8 bases between. Germline lookup yields CDR1 LGHDT and CDR2 YNNKEL (reference sequence). The CDR3 loop spans 15 amino acids.